The entry below describes one T cell receptor beta chain. Germline assignment: CDR1 MGHRA and CDR2 YSYEKL. This CDR3 has 15 residues. V gave up 2 bases and J gave up 3 bases; unmatched junction bases: 6. The sample originates from a study of cytomegalovirus exposure and HLA in healthy donors. Donors consisted of healthy bone marrow donors. Primers for the PCR totalled 60 Vbeta and 13 Jbeta. Original processing methods: Unique TCR beta chains numbered approximately 80 million in a later analysis, with around 10 million shared. Using immunoSEQ multiplex PCR, the repertoire was profiled, and TCRdb retains in-frame clones only, with some absent. V, J and clone size are those of that table, while D and trimming were read from the DNA. Of roughly 200,000 clones listed, 77% are singletons.

This clonotype was obtained from a woman aged 25 to 39 in good health and CMV-seropositive. The J gene is TRBJ2-5, the V gene TRBV4-1, with TRBD1 matching over 7 bases. Sequencing was done on a sample of PBMCs. The CDR3 sequence is CASSQTIGQEETQYF. The CDR3 DNA reads as TGCGCCAGCAGCCAAACGATCGGACAGGAAGAGACCCAGTACTTC.